This T cell receptor beta chain was documented in a study of blood T cell repertoires in COVID-19. As for the study in general: T cells, B-cell-depleted T cells, or PBMCs supplied cDNA or gDNA.

Assay used: immunoSEQ multiplex PCR; TCRdb lists only in-frame clones, some missing. The sample has hundreds of thousands of clones; about nine tenths are singletons. Cohort assignment relied on participant-reported clinical history. This CDR3 is 17 amino acids long. J gave up 2 bases and V 5 bases, and 11 bases lay outside the gene matches. CDR1 is SGHTA, CDR2 FQGNSA, per germline. The V gene is TRBV7-2, the J gene TRBJ2-3, with TRBD2 matching over 9 bases. The clonotype was recovered from a man aged 25-45 years who had recovered from COVID-19. The sample consisted of PBMCs or T cells enriched from blood (not recorded which). The CDR3 spells CASSARGLAGYTDTQYF. The DNA of the CDR3 is TGTGCCAGCAGCGCGCGGGGGCTAGCGGGATACACAGATACGCAGTATTTT.